This TCR beta chain was captured by sequencing in a study of spatial heterogeneity in lung cancer. About the research overall: Alpha-chain sequences were detected in numbers that were consistently lower than beta-chain sequences.

The library protocol tagged each TCR cDNA with a unique molecular identifier. TCRdb used MiXCR to reprocess the 5' RACE reads, holding one entry per CDR3 protein. This table has over 75,000 distinct CDR3 sequences, approximately 20% appearing once. The study, taken as a whole, reports: Ubiquitous expanded tumor TCRs showed up in blood more at resection than follow-up.

The V end lost 4 bases, the J end lost 0 bases, and 12 bases lay between the germline ends. CDR3 length equals 16 residues. Germline values: CDR1 KGHSH, CDR2 LQKENI. This clonotype was observed a handful of times. Its antigen is currently unknown. Stated time point: sample taken at primary tumor resection. From tumor, nontumor lung or frozen PBMC, whole RNA was taken unsorted for sequencing. The donor group consisted of under 90 patients who had untreated, early-stage non-small cell lung cancer. This chain uses TRBV18 with TRBJ2-2; TRBD2 is a possible D gene (5 bases). This specimen consisted of PBMCs, obtained at surgery. This clonotype was obtained from a male donor with early-stage non-small cell lung cancer. CDR3 in amino acids: CASSQVAQTNTGELFF. In nucleotides, the CDR3 is TGTGCCAGCTCACAGGTAGCGCAAACGAACACCGGGGAGCTGTTTTTT.